The clone carrying this T cell receptor beta chain was recorded only once. The method was immunoSEQ multiplex PCR; TCRdb's version includes in-frame clones alone and lacks a portion of them. Seen here are roughly 68,000 clones, around 95% observed once, and the top ten hold 4% to 5%. Germline CDR1 and CDR2: LNHDA and SQIVND (reference sequence). The CDR3 length is 14 residues. The ends were cut back, 5 bases at V and 3 bases at J, with 13 bases in the middle. The chain recombines TRBV19 with TRBJ1-1; D is possibly TRBD1 (5 bases). Sequencing was carried out using PBMCs. This TCR came from a middle-aged man with rheumatoid arthritis. The DNA of the CDR3 is TGTGCCAGTAGTCCGGCAGGGTCGGACACTGAAGCTTTCTTT. Its translation: CASSPAGSDTEAFF.